This entry is about one T cell receptor (beta chain). The target antigen is unknown. Construction of TCR beta libraries was performed using quantitative 5'-RACE with molecular barcodes. TCRdb re-analysed the 5' RACE reads in MiXCR, keeping a single row per CDR3 protein. The table has over 200,000 distinct CDR3 sequences, 15% to 20% seen once. The data were taken from a study of CD8 T cells in ankylosing spondylitis. Study results and limitations: Ankylosing spondylitis blood appeared to be characterized by a TCR beta motif of 8 or 9 highly homologous variants. In ankylosing spondylitis patients, matched synovial fluid reportedly showed significant enrichment of disease-linked clones.

The sequence came from a male donor with ankylosing spondylitis. Sequenced: blood, either unsorted or a sorted T cell fraction (not recorded which).

The CDR3 protein is CASSYSGSPGEQYF. In DNA, the CDR3 is TGTGCCAGCAGTTACTCGGGGTCCCCAGGCGAGCAGTACTTC. V gene TRBV6-5 combines with J gene TRBJ2-7; the D is unclear. Germline V gene sequence: CDR1 MNHEY, CDR2 SVGAGI. V dropped 0 bases and J dropped 6 bases, with 12 bases sitting between them. The CDR3 loop spans 14 amino acids.